Sequencing of this T cell receptor beta chain was carried out in a study of T cells in Graves' hyperthyroidism and ophthalmopathy. Study-wide results and caveats: Ophthalmopathy was separated from stable hyperthyroidism by a 13 V-J model.

The CDR3 runs 13 residues. Germline V gene lookup returns CDR1 SEHNR and CDR2 FQNEAQ (reference sequence). Amplified TCR beta CDR3 regions came from RNA transcripts. First-round RT-PCR of the TCR CDR3 relied on the HTBI primer set. TCRdb reprocessed the multiplex PCR reads with MiXCR, giving one entry per CDR3 protein. The sample holds hundreds of thousands of distinct CDR3 sequences, around 46% seen once. Lactation, pregnancy, other autoimmune disease or uncontrolled infection led to exclusion of patients. As regards this clonotype: As yet, its antigen is unknown.

This TCR came from a woman between 18 and 29 years old with Graves' hyperthyroidism. The sequenced material came from peripheral blood or thyroid tissue (not recorded which). This chain joins TRBV7-9 and TRBJ2-5; 7 nucleotides line up with TRBD1. The J call may be mistaken, given a closer DNA end match to TRBJ2-1. CDR3 nucleotide sequence: TGTGCCAGCAGCTCAAGGGGGCCTGATGAGCAGTTCTTC. Amino acid sequence: CASSSRGPDEQFF.